The rows below give T cell receptor beta chains drawn from one sample of a study of shared clonotypes between healthy human individuals. The assay was immunoSEQ multiplex PCR, and TCRdb's table has in-frame clones only and misses some. This table holds around 1,900,000 clones, just under 95% found once. Sequenced material: naive CD8+ T cells from PBMCs. Source of these receptors: a man aged 18 to 30 in good health. Some clones in this sample may be carry-over from other donors' samples. The CDR3 runs from the conserved cysteine through the conserved F or W. Each record gives: D gene, clone size, J gene, V gene, CDR3 DNA, CDR3 protein. D genes are given only for firm matches. Only some rows state a clone size, as once, few, many or a class for expanded clones.

TRBD2	once	TRBJ2-1	TRBV11-2	TGTGCCAGCAGCTTAGGATTCCGGACTAGCGGGAACTACAATGAGCAGTTCTTC	CASSLGFRTSGNYNEQFF
NA	NA	TRBJ1-1	TRBV11-2	TGTGCCAGCAGCTTAGAGTCCGGATTGAACACTGAAGCTTTCTTT	CASSLESGLNTEAFF
NA	once	TRBJ1-1	TRBV4-1	TGCGCCAGCAGCCAAGCCAGTCGCTCGAACACTGAAGCTTTCTTT	CASSQASRSNTEAFF
NA	NA	TRBJ2-7	TRBV28	TGTGCCAGCTTCCGGGGGTCGTTGGACGAGCAGTACTTC	CASFRGSLDEQYF
NA	NA	TRBJ2-3	TRBV7-6	TGTGCCAGCACCTCCGGACAGACTAGGACAGATACGCAGTATTTT	CASTSGQTRTDTQYF
TRBD1	NA	TRBJ1-4	TRBV15	TGTGCCACCAGCAGAGATCGGGACAGGACTAATGAAAAACTGTTTTTT	CATSRDRDRTNEKLFF
NA	NA	TRBJ1-3	TRBV5-6	TGTGCCAGCAGCATAGGTGGAAACACCATATATTTT	CASSIGGNTIYF
NA	NA	TRBJ1-1	TRBV19	TGTGCCAGCTATGAACGACGGGGCTACGAGGGAGCTTTCTTT	CASYERRGYEGAFF
NA	NA	TRBJ2-7	TRBV19	TGTGCCAGTAGTATAGCAAACGGGATCGCCTACGAGCAGTACTTC	CASSIANGIAYEQYF
NA	NA	TRBJ2-7	TRBV18	TGTGCCAGCTCACCCCGACGAGGGCTACGAGACTACGAGCAGTACTTC	CASSPRRGLRDYEQYF
NA	NA	TRBJ1-2	TRBV5-4	TGTGCCAGCAGCTTTTACAGGAGTTTAGGCTATGGCTACACCTTC	CASSFYRSLGYGYTF
TRBD2	NA	TRBJ2-2	TRBV10-3	TGTGCCATCAGTGAACATCTAACTAGCGAGAACACCGGGGAGCTGTTTTTT	CAISEHLTSENTGELFF
NA	NA	TRBJ1-5	TRBV19	TGTGCCAGTAGTATTACGGGGAATCAGCCCCAGCATTTT	CASSITGNQPQHF
NA	NA	TRBJ1-1	TRBV10-3	TGTGCCATCAGCCCCGAGTTGAACACTGAAGCTTTCTTT	CAISPELNTEAFF
TRBD2	NA	TRBJ2-1	TRBV5-1	TGCGCCAGCAGCTTAAGCGGGAGTCTATATGAGCAGTTCTTC	CASSLSGSLYEQFF
NA	NA	TRBJ2-7	TRBV7-9	TGTGCCAGCAGCCTGATACCCTACGAGCAGTACTTC	CASSLIPYEQYF
NA	NA	TRBJ2-7	TRBV14	TGTGCCAGCAGCCATGAGACCGTCCTCTACGAGCAGTACTTC	CASSHETVLYEQYF
NA	NA	TRBJ2-1	TRBV7-9	TGTGCCAGCAGCCATAAGGGGGGACCGAGCTCCTACAATGAGCAGTTCTTC	CASSHKGGPSSYNEQFF
NA	NA	TRBJ2-7	TRBV29-1	TGCAGCGCCTTCGACAGAACCGCTTACGAGCAGTACTTC	CSAFDRTAYEQYF
NA	once	TRBJ2-7	TRBV7-2	TGTGCCAGCAGCCCCTCCCCTTATTTGGAGACTTACGAGCAGTACTTC	CASSPSPYLETYEQYF
TRBD1	NA	TRBJ2-1	TRBV4-1	TGCGCCAGCAGCCGAGGACAGGGGACGAGCTCCTACAATGAGCAGTTCTTC	CASSRGQGTSSYNEQFF
NA	NA	TRBJ1-4	TRBV19	TGTGCCAGTAGTATTTGGGGAAACGAGGAAAAACTGTTTTTT	CASSIWGNEEKLFF
NA	NA	TRBJ1-1	TRBV6-5	TGTGCCAGCAGTTACGGAGGCAAGTCTGAAGCTTTCTTT	CASSYGGKSEAFF
TRBD2	NA	TRBJ2-2	TRBV28	TGTGCCAGCAGGCGGGGGACCCCCGGCCCCGGGGAGCTGTTTTTT	CASRRGTPGPGELFF
NA	NA	TRBJ2-5	TRBV28	TGTGCCAGCAGTCCTACTGGGGTCCAAGAGACCCAGTACTTC	CASSPTGVQETQYF
TRBD1	NA	TRBJ2-7	TRBV9	TGTGCCAGCAGCGCGAAGGACAGGGCTTTACAGTACTTC	CASSAKDRALQYF
NA	few	TRBJ1-2	TRBV2	TGTGCCAGCAGTGAATGGCGGATCTATGGCTACACCTTC	CASSEWRIYGYTF
NA	NA	TRBJ2-7	TRBV29-1	TGCAGCGTTGACATGGGGCAGGCCTACGAGCAGTACTTC	CSVDMGQAYEQYF
TRBD2	NA	TRBJ2-1	TRBV6-1	TGTGCCAGCAGTCACCTAGCGGCGGCGGGCAATGAGCAGTTCTTC	CASSHLAAAGNEQFF
TRBD2	NA	TRBJ2-1	TRBV27	TGTGCCAGCAGTTCCCTAGCGGGAAGCTCCTACAATGAGCAGTTCTTC	CASSSLAGSSYNEQFF
NA	NA	TRBJ2-1	TRBV27	TGTGCCAGCACCGCGGGGACCAGTCCTTCCTACAATGAGCAGTTCTTC	CASTAGTSPSYNEQFF
NA	NA	TRBJ2-2	TRBV2	TGTGCCAGCAGTGTTCAGCGGGACACCGGGGAGCTGTTTTTT	CASSVQRDTGELFF
TRBD1	NA	TRBJ1-1	TRBV7-9	TGTGCCAGCAGCAGCAACCAGGGGGCCGTAACTGAAGCTTTCTTT	CASSSNQGAVTEAFF
TRBD2	NA	TRBJ2-1	TRBV9	TGTGCCAGCAGCGTAGATCTCACTAGCGGGATCTATGAGCAGTTCTTC	CASSVDLTSGIYEQFF
NA	once	TRBJ2-3	TRBV2	TGTGCCAGCAGAGAGACATCCTACGGCACAGATACGCAGTATTTT	CASRETSYGTDTQYF
NA	NA	TRBJ2-1	TRBV18	TGTGCCAGCTCCCAGAGCTCCTACAATGAGCAGTTCTTC	CASSQSSYNEQFF
TRBD1	NA	TRBJ1-2	TRBV27	TGTGCCAGCGGAGGGGACAGGTTCTATGGCTACACCTTC	CASGGDRFYGYTF
TRBD1	NA	TRBJ1-2	TRBV14	TGTGCCAGCAGCCAAGCCTATATGACAGGGTTCCCTGGCTACACCTTC	CASSQAYMTGFPGYTF
NA	NA	TRBJ2-3	TRBV9	TGTGCCAGCAGCGAGGGTTTACGGAGGGCAGATACGCAGTATTTT	CASSEGLRRADTQYF
NA	NA	TRBJ2-5	TRBV15	TGTGCCACCAGCAGGACGGGACGGCTGGGCCAAGAGACCCAGTACTTC	CATSRTGRLGQETQYF
NA	NA	TRBJ2-2	TRBV4-1	TGCGCCAGCAGCCAAATGGGGTCTAGCGTCGCCGGGGAGCTGTTTTTT	CASSQMGSSVAGELFF
NA	NA	TRBJ2-7	TRBV5-4	TGTGCCAGCAGCTTGCGTCGAGAGAGAGCCTACGAGCAGTACTTC	CASSLRRERAYEQYF